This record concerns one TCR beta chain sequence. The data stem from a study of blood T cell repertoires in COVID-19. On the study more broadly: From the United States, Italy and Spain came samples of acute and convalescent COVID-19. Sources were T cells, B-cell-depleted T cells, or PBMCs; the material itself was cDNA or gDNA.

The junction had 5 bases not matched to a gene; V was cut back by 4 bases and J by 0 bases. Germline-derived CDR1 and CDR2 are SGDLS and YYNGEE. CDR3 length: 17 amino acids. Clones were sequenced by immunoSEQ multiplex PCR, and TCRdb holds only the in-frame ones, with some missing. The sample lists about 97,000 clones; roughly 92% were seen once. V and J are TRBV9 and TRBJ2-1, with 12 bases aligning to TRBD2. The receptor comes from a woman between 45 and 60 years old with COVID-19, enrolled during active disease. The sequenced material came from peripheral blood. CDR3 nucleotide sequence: TGTGCCAGCAGCTTTCTAGCGGGGGGGAGCTCCTACAATGAGCAGTTCTTC. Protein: CASSFLAGGSSYNEQFF.